These T cell receptor beta chains were read from a single sample in a study of blood T cell repertoires in COVID-19. Sequencing was performed with immunoSEQ multiplex PCR; in TCRdb, only in-frame clones are kept and a portion is missing. The sample includes fewer than 400,000 clones, 80% to 90% of them seen just once. Sequenced input: PBMCs or T cells enriched from blood (not recorded which). The receptors were gathered from a woman aged 50 to 60 who had recovered from COVID-19. Each CDR3 is given with its conserved first and last residue. Each record gives: V gene, J gene, CDR3 protein.

V: TRBV5-8
J: TRBJ1-2
CDR3: CASSSGQVYGYTF

V: TRBV3-1/TRBV3-2
J: TRBJ2-1
CDR3: CASSPVGVEGFNEQFF

V: TRBV19
J: TRBJ2-2
CDR3: CASTPTDRVNTGELFF

V: TRBV27
J: TRBJ1-6
CDR3: CASSFEGIGSPLHF

V: TRBV12-3/TRBV12-4
J: TRBJ1-4
CDR3: CASSFQEKLFF

V: TRBV11-2
J: TRBJ2-2
CDR3: CASSGTYNTGELFF

V: TRBV3-1/TRBV3-2
J: TRBJ2-1
CDR3: CASSHTGGGSVNEQFF

V: TRBV2
J: TRBJ2-5
CDR3: CASSPAGTSGGAQETQYF

V: TRBV2
J: TRBJ1-1
CDR3: CASSAEGAEAFF

V: TRBV4-2
J: TRBJ2-6
CDR3: CASSQVGGAGANVLTF

V: TRBV28
J: TRBJ1-2
CDR3: CASSFHGYGYTF

V: TRBV2
J: TRBJ2-7
CDR3: CASSEAGTGFDEQYF

V: TRBV6-1
J: TRBJ1-4
CDR3: CASSEQGGEKLFF

V: TRBV7-9
J: TRBJ2-1
CDR3: CASSSWDTRSYNEQFF

V: TRBV19
J: TRBJ2-7
CDR3: CASSKTGFLHGEQYF

V: TRBV3-1/TRBV3-2
J: TRBJ2-2
CDR3: CASKSGGALAGELFF

V: TRBV28
J: TRBJ1-6
CDR3: CASSPPLVRYSPLHF

V: TRBV7-2
J: TRBJ2-5
CDR3: CASSLAPGGQETQYF

V: TRBV6-2/TRBV6-3
J: TRBJ2-1
CDR3: CASSQEAGRINEQFF

V: TRBV19
J: TRBJ1-5
CDR3: CASSLRGQGPYSNQPQHF

V: TRBV14
J: TRBJ1-6
CDR3: CASSPGGSVSPLHF

V: TRBV30
J: TRBJ1-1
CDR3: CAWTMGGPTEAFF

V: TRBV14
J: TRBJ2-2
CDR3: CASSRGLAGNTGELFF

V: TRBV3-1/TRBV3-2
J: TRBJ1-2
CDR3: CASSAFPYGYTF

V: TRBV7-2
J: TRBJ2-7
CDR3: CASSLGGLITYEQYF

V: TRBV18
J: TRBJ1-1
CDR3: CASSQMGWTRDYTEAFF

V: TRBV24-1
J: TRBJ2-1
CDR3: CATSEILAGEQFF

V: TRBV4-1
J: TRBJ2-7
CDR3: CASSQSESSYEQYF

V: TRBV29-1
J: TRBJ1-2
CDR3: CSVRQTNYGYTF

V: TRBV5-5
J: TRBJ1-2
CDR3: CASSLLGTGGGYTF

V: TRBV30
J: TRBJ1-5
CDR3: CAWSVQGRKYQHF